Each of the 6 T cell receptor beta chains below was sequenced from the same sample in a study of shared clonotypes between healthy human individuals. Repertoires were generated with immunoSEQ multiplex PCR, while TCRdb's copy carries only in-frame clones and drops some. This sample yields hundreds of thousands of clones, of which 55% to 75% are seen a single time; approximately 1.8% belongs to the top ten. Sequenced material: memory CD4+ T cells sorted from blood. Subset indicated: CD45RA-negative fraction. These receptors were taken from a woman aged 25 to 39 in good health.

The J gene is TRBJ1-2, the V gene TRBV28, with D possibly TRBD1 on 6 matching bases. CDR3 length equals 14 residues. Germline V CDR1 and CDR2: MDHEN, SYDVKM. The V gene lost 5 bases and the J gene lost 1 base, with 11 bases spanning the gap. This CDR3 is CASSPPRGNYGYTF. The CDR3 DNA reads TGTGCCAGCAGTCCCCCCAGGGGTAACTATGGCTACACCTTC.

The V call is TRBV19, the J call TRBJ1-1; D unclear. Germline values: CDR1 LNHDA, CDR2 SQIVND (reference sequence). The CDR3 has 13 amino acids. V was trimmed by 5 bases and J by 8 bases, leaving 15 bases between them. The CDR3 region is CASSFVGREEAFF. CDR3 in DNA: TGTGCCAGTAGTTTTGTCGGCAGAGAAGAAGCTTTCTTT.

This clone was detected once. The chain couples TRBV6-1 to TRBJ2-7, with D unresolved. Looked up from germline, CDR1 is MNHNS and CDR2 is SASEGT. The ends were cut back, 4 bases at V and 3 bases at J, with 7 bases in the middle. This CDR3 is built from 12 residues. CDR3 residues: CASSVLNYEQYF. The CDR3, as DNA: TGTGCCAGCAGTGTCTTAAACTACGAGCAGTACTTC.

The chain has TRBV5-1 and TRBJ2-2, with TRBD1 as a possible D gene (5 bases). This CDR3 spans 16 amino acids. Germline CDR1 is SGHRS and CDR2 is YFSETQ. V was clipped by 7 bases and J by 1 base, with 17 bases between them. The CDR3 spells CASRADSQVNTGELFF. The DNA of the CDR3 is TGCGCCAGCCGCGCCGACTCACAGGTGAACACCGGGGAGCTGTTTTTT.

At least ten counts were recorded for this clone. This rearrangement joins TRBV23-1 to TRBJ2-7, with TRBD1 identical over 9 bases. TRBV23-1 is assigned to the ORF class and has an uncertain function. The V and J ends lost 3 bases and 0 bases, in that order; junction bases with no gene match: 3. The CDR3 is 15 amino acids. This CDR3 is CASSQAGQGSYEQYF. In nucleotides, the CDR3 is TGCGCCAGCAGTCAGGCGGGACAGGGCTCCTACGAGCAGTACTTC.

The chain recombines TRBV28 with TRBJ1-2; TRBD1 matches 8 bases. The CDR3 runs to 15 residues. CDR1 MDHEN and CDR2 SYDVKM come from the germline V gene. The V segment lost 2 bases and the J segment 4 bases; nucleotides outside the gene matches: 6. CDR3: CASSLPHGTGYGYTF. The DNA for the CDR3 is TGTGCCAGCAGTTTACCCCACGGGACAGGCTATGGCTACACCTTC.